This TCR beta chain comes out of a study of low-dose radiotherapy and immunotherapy resistance in tumors. The CDR3 sequence is 17 residues long. Germline V gene lookup returns CDR1 SGHTA and CDR2 FQGNSA. V dropped 1 base and J dropped 5; count of bases not matched to a gene: 9. Worth noting for this clonotype: This may arise from a read error, as a much more abundant clone is one base away.

The time point: after trial treatment. Stated treatment: LDRT plus nivolumab, ipilimumab, low-dose cyclophosphamide and aspirin (RACIN trial). Primers targeting TRAV and TRBV primed first-strand cDNA, covering alpha and beta chains. A constant-region primer paired with the V-primer adapter amplified TCRs over about 18 PCR cycles. TCRdb ran MiXCR on the reads and lists one entry per CDR3 protein. The sample has fewer than 50,000 distinct CDR3 sequences, less than 30% seen once. This specimen was PBMCs, taken after low-dose radiotherapy plus immunotherapy. The J gene is TRBJ2-1, the V gene TRBV7-2; TRBD2 matches at 9 bases. The receptor was isolated from a male donor with prostate cancer. CDR3 nucleotide sequence: TGTGCCAGCAGCTTAGGGTTCTGGGCTAGCGGGAACAATGAGCAGTTCTTC. Translating it yields CASSLGFWASGNNEQFF.